Given below is one T cell receptor beta chain in context. As handled by the study authors: Estimation of nucleated cell counts was performed using reference gene primer amplification. Here immunoSEQ multiplex PCR was the method, and the copy in TCRdb shows in-frame clones only, minus some. The V and J calls and clone size are taken from that table; D and trimming were inferred from the DNA. This repertoire shows about 260,000 clones, over 80% found once; its top ten account for roughly 10%. Followed longitudinally, the Seattle patients had been enrolled during active infection. The CDR3 sequence is 13 residues long. Germline CDR1 LNHDA, CDR2 SQIVND (reference sequence). V dropped 3 bases and J dropped 5 bases, with 10 bases sitting between them. The data were obtained in a study of blood T cell repertoires in COVID-19. Study at large: Specimens from acute and convalescent COVID-19 originated in the United States, Italy and Spain. Nucleic acid was either cDNA or gDNA, and it came from T cells, B-cell-depleted T cells, or PBMCs.

The receptor was isolated from a woman between 70 and 85 years old with COVID-19, enrolled during active disease. V gene TRBV19 combines with J gene TRBJ2-5; D gene unclear. Sequencing input: peripheral blood. The CDR3 reads CASSMARWETQYF. CDR3 in DNA: TGTGCCAGTAGTATGGCCAGGTGGGAGACCCAGTACTTC.